The present T cell receptor (beta chain) was sequenced within a study of blood T cell repertoires in COVID-19. Study-wide context: Acute-phase and convalescent COVID-19 samples originated in the United States, Italy and Spain. Sample material is recorded as cDNA or gDNA derived from T cells, B-cell-depleted T cells, or PBMCs.

In the authors' methods: Amplifying reference gene primers gave estimates of nucleated cell counts. Sequencing used immunoSEQ multiplex PCR; TCRdb keeps in-frame clones, though not all of them. The V and J calls and clone size are taken from that table; D and trimming were inferred from the DNA. In the table there are fewer than 500,000 clones, approximately 90% of which are singletons. This clone has only one observation. This CDR3 is 13 amino acids long. The germline V gene has CDR1 SQVTM and CDR2 ANQGSEA. V shed 6 bases and J 4 bases; nucleotides not matched to a gene: 8. The TCR was taken from a woman aged 25-40 years with acute or convalescent COVID-19. Sequencing used peripheral blood. The genes are TRBV29-1 and TRBJ2-5; 7 nucleotides agree with TRBD1. CDR3 sequence reads: CSVDRQGGETQYF. For the CDR3, the DNA is TGCAGCGTCGACCGACAGGGTGGAGAGACCCAGTACTTC. Combining the CDR3 with reference TRBV29-1 and TRBJ2-5 gives the whole variable domain SAVISQKPSRDICQRGTSLTIQCQVDSQVTMMFWYRQQPGQSLTLIATANQGSEATYESGFVIDKFPISRPNLTFSTLTVSNMSPEDSSIYLCSVDRQGGETQYFGPGTRLLVL.